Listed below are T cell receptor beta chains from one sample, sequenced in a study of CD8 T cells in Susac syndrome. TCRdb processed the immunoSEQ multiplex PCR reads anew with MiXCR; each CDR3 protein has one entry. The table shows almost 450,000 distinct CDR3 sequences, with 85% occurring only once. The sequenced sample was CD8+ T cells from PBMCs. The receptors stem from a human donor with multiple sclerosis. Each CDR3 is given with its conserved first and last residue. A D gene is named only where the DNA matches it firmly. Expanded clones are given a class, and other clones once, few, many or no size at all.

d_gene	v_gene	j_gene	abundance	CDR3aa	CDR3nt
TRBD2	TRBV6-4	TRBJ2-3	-	CASSATSGSTDTQYF	TGTGCCAGCAGTGCGACTAGCGGAAGCACAGATACGCAGTATTTT
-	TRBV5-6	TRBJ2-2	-	CASSPEGSNTGELFF	TGTGCCAGCAGCCCCGAGGGGTCGAACACCGGGGAGCTGTTTTTT
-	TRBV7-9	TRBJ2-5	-	CASSFTGRTETQYF	TGTGCCAGCAGCTTCACGGGACGGACGGAGACCCAGTACTTC
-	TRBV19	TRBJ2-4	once	CASTSGLGVNIQYF	TGTGCCAGTACCTCGGGACTCGGGGTAAACATTCAGTACTTC
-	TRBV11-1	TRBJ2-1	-	CASRTTSQGNEQFF	TGTGCCAGCAGGACAACTTCGCAGGGGAATGAGCAGTTCTTC
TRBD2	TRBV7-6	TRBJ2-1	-	CASGPLAGGGDEQFF	TGTGCCAGCGGCCCACTAGCGGGGGGCGGTGATGAGCAGTTCTTC
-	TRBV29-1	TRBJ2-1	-	CSVGQGAHEQFF	TGCAGCGTTGGTCAGGGTGCCCACGAGCAGTTCTTC
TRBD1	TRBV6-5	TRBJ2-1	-	CASSIGTGGSNEQFF	TGTGCCAGCAGTATCGGGACAGGAGGTAGTAATGAGCAGTTCTTC
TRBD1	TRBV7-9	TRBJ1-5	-	CASSPADREVDSNQPQHF	TGTGCCAGCAGCCCAGCGGACAGGGAGGTGGATAGCAATCAGCCCCAGCATTTT
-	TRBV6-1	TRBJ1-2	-	CASSEATVGYTF	TGTGCCAGCAGTGAAGCCACGGTTGGCTACACCTTC
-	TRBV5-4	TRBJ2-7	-	CASSPDGYSVGEQYF	TGTGCCAGCAGCCCGGACGGCTATTCGGTGGGAGAGCAGTACTTC
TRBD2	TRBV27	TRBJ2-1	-	CASSLSLAGESWNEQFF	TGTGCCAGCAGTTTATCACTAGCGGGGGAGTCGTGGAATGAGCAGTTCTTC
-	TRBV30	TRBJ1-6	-	CAWNMEASYNSPLHF	TGTGCCTGGAATATGGAGGCGTCCTATAATTCACCCCTCCACTTT
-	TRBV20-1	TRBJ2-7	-	CSARDRQNYEQYF	TGCAGTGCTAGAGATCGACAGAATTACGAGCAGTACTTC
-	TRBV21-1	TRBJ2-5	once	CASSRRRPGPGTQYF	TGTGCCAGCAGCAGACGCCGACCCGGGCCTGGGACCCAGTACTTC
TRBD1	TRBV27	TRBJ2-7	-	CASSFLGGIYEQYF	TGTGCCAGCAGTTTTTTAGGGGGCATCTACGAGCAGTACTTC
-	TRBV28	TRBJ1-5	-	CASSSAEDNQPQHF	TGTGCCAGCAGTTCAGCGGAGGACAATCAGCCCCAGCATTTT
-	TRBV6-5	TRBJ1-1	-	CASSFNRDTLEAFF	TGTGCCAGCAGTTTTAACCGGGACACATTAGAAGCTTTCTTT
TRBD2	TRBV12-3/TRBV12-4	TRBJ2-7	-	CASSLPAGDGEQYF	TGTGCCAGCAGTTTACCAGCGGGAGACGGCGAGCAGTACTTC
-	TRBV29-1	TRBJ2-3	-	CSVEDHGAASTDTQYF	TGCAGCGTTGAAGATCACGGGGCGGCGAGCACAGATACGCAGTATTTT
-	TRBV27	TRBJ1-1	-	CASSFDGTEAFF	TGTGCCAGCAGTTTCGATGGCACTGAAGCTTTCTTT
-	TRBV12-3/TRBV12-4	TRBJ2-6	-	CASSGERSGANVLTF	TGTGCCAGCAGTGGTGAGCGCTCTGGGGCCAACGTCCTGACTTTC
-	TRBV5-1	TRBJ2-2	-	CASSRVRESDTGELFF	TGCGCCAGCAGCAGAGTGAGGGAATCGGACACCGGGGAGCTGTTTTTT
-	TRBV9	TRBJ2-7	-	CASSPIEAVSYEQYF	TGTGCCAGCAGCCCCATAGAAGCGGTCTCCTACGAGCAGTACTTC
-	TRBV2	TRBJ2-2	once	CASSDWGGDTGELFF	TGTGCCAGCAGTGATTGGGGGGGCGACACCGGGGAGCTGTTTTTT
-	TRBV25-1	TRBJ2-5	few	CASSESGETQYF	TGTGCCAGCAGTGAATCTGGGGAGACCCAGTACTTC
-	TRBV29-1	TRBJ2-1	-	CSVSSSSYNEQFF	TGCAGCGTGAGCAGCAGCTCCTACAATGAGCAGTTCTTC
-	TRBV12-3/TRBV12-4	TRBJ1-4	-	CASSLANEKLFF	TGTGCCAGCAGTTTAGCGAATGAAAAACTGTTTTTT